These 8 T cell receptor beta chains were all obtained from the same sample, sequenced in a study of T cells in tuberculosis. The method was immunoSEQ multiplex PCR; TCRdb's version includes in-frame clones alone and lacks a portion of them. The sample shows some 26,000 clones, around 90% of them seen only once. The specimen sequenced was PBMCs. The receptors shown here come from a donor aged 10 to 29 with latent tuberculosis or without tuberculosis infection. Some clones in this sample may be carry-over from other donors' samples.

V is TRBV29-1 and J is TRBJ1-1; D is uncertain. The CDR3 is 13 residues long. The ends were cut back, 4 bases at V and 1 base at J, with 10 bases in the middle. The V gene's germline CDR1 is SQVTM and CDR2 ANQGSEA. In DNA, the CDR3 is TGCAGCGTTGTGGGCAGCTCGAACACTGAAGCTTTCTTT. Residues: CSVVGSSNTEAFF.

The chain recombines TRBV9 with TRBJ2-1, with 8 bases aligning to TRBD2. The CDR3 is 14 amino acids. Germline CDR1 reads SGDLS; CDR2 reads YYNGEE. Trimming at V came to 4 bases and at J to 4 bases, leaving 4 bases not matched to a gene. This CDR3 reads CASSSRGGYNEQFF. For the CDR3, the DNA is TGTGCCAGCAGCTCTCGCGGGGGGTACAATGAGCAGTTCTTC. Complete variable domain (other parts from reference TRBV9 and TRBJ2-1): DSGVTQTPKHLITATGQRVTLRCSPRSGDLSVYWYQQSLDQGLQFLIQYYNGEERAKGNILERFSAQQFPDLHSELNLSSLELGDSALYFCASSSRGGYNEQFFGPGTRLTVL.

In regard to this clone: One end of the junction varies from germline; a read error may be responsible. The chain combines TRBV10-3 with TRBJ2-3; D is undetermined. This CDR3 has 13 amino acids. Germline loops: CDR1 ENHRY, CDR2 SYGVKD. This CDR3 reads CAINELSTDTQYF. The CDR3 DNA reads TGTGCCATCAATGAGCTTTCCACAGATACGCAGTATTTT.

CDR3 coding DNA: TGTGCCAGCAGCGTAGGTATGGACTCCGACTATGGCTACACCTTC. It yields the protein CASSVGMDSDYGYTF. This sequence joins TRBV9 and TRBJ1-2; D is uncertain. The germline V gene has CDR1 SGDLS and CDR2 YYNGEE. The CDR3 length is 15 residues. V lost 0 bases to trimming and J lost 3 bases, with 12 bases between them.

V is TRBV5-1 and J is TRBJ2-1, with a weak D call TRBD1 (5 bases). The germline gives CDR1 SGHRS, CDR2 YFSETQ. V was pared by 0 bases and J by 4 bases, with 11 bases between. There are 15 residues in the CDR3. Here the CDR3 reads CASSLVGQLYNEQFF. For the CDR3, the DNA is TGCGCCAGCAGCTTGGTGGGGCAGTTATACAATGAGCAGTTCTTC. The full variable domain, in which reference TRBV5-1 and TRBJ2-1 provide the parts outside the CDR3, is KAGVTQTPRYLIKTRGQQVTLSCSPISGHRSVSWYQQTPGQGLQFLFEYFSETQRNKGNFPGRFSGRQFSNSRSEMNVSTLELGDSALYLCASSLVGQLYNEQFFGPGTRLTVL.

The chain carries TRBV7-7 and TRBJ2-5; TRBD2 might be the D (6 bases). The germline V gene has CDR1 SSHAT and CDR2 FNYEAQ (reference sequence). The CDR3 totals 14 residues. In nucleotides, the CDR3 is TGTGCTAGTTCCTTAACCGGGGGCCAAGAGACCCAGTACTTC. This gives the protein CASSLTGGQETQYF.

V usage is TRBV2 and J usage is TRBJ1-2; 10 bases are a match to TRBD1. The germline CDR1 and CDR2 sequences are SNHLY and FYNNEI. This CDR3 has 14 residues. V shed 4 bases and J 2 bases; nucleotides not matched to a gene: 1. In DNA, the CDR3 is TGTGCCAGCAGTGGACAGGGGGCAAACTATGGCTACACCTTC. It encodes CASSGQGANYGYTF.

This rearrangement joins TRBV5-1 to TRBJ1-1, with D tentatively TRBD1 (6 bases). The germline gives CDR1 SGHRS, CDR2 YFSETQ. The CDR3 has 13 residues. V was shortened by 4 bases and J by 5 bases, with 12 bases between the two germline ends. The CDR3 DNA reads as TGCGCCAGCAGCGTGGGGGGCGGAACTGAAGCTTTCTTT. This encodes CASSVGGGTEAFF.